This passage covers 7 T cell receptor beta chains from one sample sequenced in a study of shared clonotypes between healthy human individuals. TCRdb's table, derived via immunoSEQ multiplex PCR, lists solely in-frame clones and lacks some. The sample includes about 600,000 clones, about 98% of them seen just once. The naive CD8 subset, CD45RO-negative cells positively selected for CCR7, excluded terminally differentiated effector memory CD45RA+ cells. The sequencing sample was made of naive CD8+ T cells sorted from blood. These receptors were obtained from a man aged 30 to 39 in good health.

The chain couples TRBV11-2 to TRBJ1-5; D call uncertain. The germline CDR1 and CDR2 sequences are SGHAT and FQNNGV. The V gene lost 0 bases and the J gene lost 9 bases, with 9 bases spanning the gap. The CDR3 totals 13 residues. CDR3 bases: TGTGCCAGCAGCTTAGATCATGGCAGGCCCCAGCATTTT. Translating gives CASSLDHGRPQHF.

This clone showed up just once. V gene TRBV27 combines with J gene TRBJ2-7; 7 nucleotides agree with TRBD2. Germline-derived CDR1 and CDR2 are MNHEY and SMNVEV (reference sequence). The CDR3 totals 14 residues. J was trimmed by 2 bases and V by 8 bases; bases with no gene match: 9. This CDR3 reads CASSLAGEAYEQYF. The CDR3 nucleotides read TGTGCCAGCTCGTTAGCGGGCGAAGCCTACGAGCAGTACTTC.

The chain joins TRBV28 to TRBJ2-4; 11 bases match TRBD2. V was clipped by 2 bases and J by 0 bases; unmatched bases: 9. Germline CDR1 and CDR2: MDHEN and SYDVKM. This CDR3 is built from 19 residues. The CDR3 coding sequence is TGTGCCAGCAGTTTAATGTCGGGGACTAGCGGAAAAGCCAAAAACATTCAGTACTTC. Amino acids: CASSLMSGTSGKAKNIQYF.

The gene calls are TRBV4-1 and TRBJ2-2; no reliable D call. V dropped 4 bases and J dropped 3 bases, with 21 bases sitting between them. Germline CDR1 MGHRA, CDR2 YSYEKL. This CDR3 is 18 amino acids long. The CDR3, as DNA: TGCGCCAGCAGCCTCATTTCTCAGGACGTCGGGTACACCGGGGAGCTGTTTTTT. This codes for CASSLISQDVGYTGELFF.

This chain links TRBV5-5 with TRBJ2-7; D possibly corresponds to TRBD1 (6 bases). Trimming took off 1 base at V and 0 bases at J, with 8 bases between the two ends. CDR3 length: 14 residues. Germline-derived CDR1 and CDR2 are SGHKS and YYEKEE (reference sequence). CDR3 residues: CASSLTGSSYEQYF. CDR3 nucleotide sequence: TGTGCCAGCAGCTTGACAGGGAGCTCCTACGAGCAGTACTTC.

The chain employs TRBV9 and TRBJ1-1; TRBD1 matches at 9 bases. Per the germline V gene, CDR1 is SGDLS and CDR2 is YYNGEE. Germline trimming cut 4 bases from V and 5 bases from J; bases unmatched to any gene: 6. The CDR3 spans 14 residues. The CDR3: CASSSSGTGTEAFF. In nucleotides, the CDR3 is TGTGCCAGCAGCTCCTCCGGGACAGGGACTGAAGCTTTCTTT.

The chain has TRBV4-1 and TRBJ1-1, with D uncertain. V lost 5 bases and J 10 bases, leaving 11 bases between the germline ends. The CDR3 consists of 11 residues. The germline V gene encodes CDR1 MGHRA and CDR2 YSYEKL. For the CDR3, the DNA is TGCGCCAGCAGCGAGTCCCGCGGAGCTTTCTTT. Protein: CASSESRGAFF.